This TCR beta chain was profiled in a study of CD8+ T cells in alopecia areata. For the study at large: The duration of tofacitinib was 6 to 18 months, with 6 months off drug afterward.

Extraction and reverse transcription of RNA yielded cDNA as the sequencing template. Profiled with immunoSEQ multiplex PCR; TCRdb holds only in-frame clones, not every one. The top ten hold around 19% of the sample, which has 130,000 or so clones, 49% seen once. Trimming removed 0 bases from V and 5 bases from J, with 14 bases in between. The CDR3 has 15 amino acids. CDR1 and CDR2 (germline): SGDLS, YYNGEE. The sample holds a few counts of this clone. Sorted out of PBMCs were CD4+ T cells and CD8+ T cells. The clonotype was recovered from a human donor with alopecia areata. V is TRBV9 and J is TRBJ2-5, with D unclear. Source: CD8+ T cells sorted from blood, taken at week 0. CDR3 sequence reads: CASSVDGLEVETQYF. For the CDR3, the DNA is TGTGCCAGCAGCGTAGATGGGCTAGAGGTGGAGACCCAGTACTTC. The variable domain in full, with the rest retrieved from reference TRBV9 and TRBJ2-5, is DSGVTQTPKHLITATGQRVTLRCSPRSGDLSVYWYQQSLDQGLQFLIQYYNGEERAKGNILERFSAQQFPDLHSELNLSSLELGDSALYFCASSVDGLEVETQYFGPGTRLLVL.